These T cell receptor beta chains were read from a single sample in a study of control samples from healthy donors and cancer patients. Data came from immunoSEQ multiplex PCR; TCRdb stores just in-frame clones and leaves some out. The table has tens of thousands of clones, about 95% seen once. Sequencing input: blood. The receptors were sampled from a woman aged 25 to 39 in good health. Each CDR3 is given with its conserved first and last residue. Each record gives: V gene, clone size, D gene, J gene, CDR3 DNA, CDR3 protein. The D gene is left open where the match is weak. Not every row has a clone size; where given, it reads once, few, many or a size class.

TRBV2	.	.	TRBJ1-5	TGTGCCAGCACCCGAGACAGGTTAGACAATCAGCCCCAGCATTTT	CASTRDRLDNQPQHF
TRBV11-2	.	.	TRBJ1-6	TGTGCCAGCAGCCTACTAGTGAATTCACCCCTCCACTTT	CASSLLVNSPLHF
TRBV7-9	.	.	TRBJ1-1	TGTGCCAGCAGCTTTTCAGGGGCGTACACTGAAGCTTTCTTT	CASSFSGAYTEAFF
TRBV11-2	.	.	TRBJ2-2	TGTGCCAGCAGCCAACAGAACGGGGAGCTGTTTTTT	CASSQQNGELFF
TRBV5-1	.	.	TRBJ1-1	TGCGCCAGCAGCTACCAGGGCTTGAACACTGAAGCTTTCTTT	CASSYQGLNTEAFF
TRBV5-5	once	.	TRBJ2-4	TGTGCCAGCAGCACCCAGGGAGGCCTGGCCAAAAACATTCAGTACTTC	CASSTQGGLAKNIQYF
TRBV5-1	.	TRBD1	TRBJ1-2	TGCGCCAGCAGCCCATGGACAGGGGAAGTAGACTATGGCTACACCTTC	CASSPWTGEVDYGYTF
TRBV10-3	.	TRBD1	TRBJ2-3	TGTGCCATCAGCTCCGGGACAGGGGGTCCAGATACGCAGTATTTT	CAISSGTGGPDTQYF
TRBV4-1	once	.	TRBJ1-5	TGCGCCAGCAGCCAAGAGATGACAGTATATAGCAATCAGCCCCAGCATTTT	CASSQEMTVYSNQPQHF
TRBV6-6	once	.	TRBJ1-1	TGTGCCAGCAGTTCCCCCGGGAGAGCGAACACTGAAGCTTTCTTT	CASSSPGRANTEAFF
TRBV20-1	.	TRBD1	TRBJ1-2	TGCAGTGCTAGCAAGGGGGCTGGCTACACCTTC	CSASKGAGYTF
TRBV13	.	.	TRBJ1-1	TGTGCCAGCAGTAGGAGGACCCCGGTCACTGAAGCTTTCTTT	CASSRRTPVTEAFF
TRBV9	once	.	TRBJ1-6	TGTGCCAGCAGCGTAGCTCTGGAGCCAAGCGATAATTCACCCCTCCACTTT	CASSVALEPSDNSPLHF
TRBV27	.	.	TRBJ1-2	TGTGCCAGCAGACCCCGAGGGGGGATCTATGGCTACACCTTC	CASRPRGGIYGYTF
TRBV18	.	TRBD1	TRBJ1-2	TGTGCCAGCTCACCACCGAGGGGGCACGGCTATGGCTACACCTTC	CASSPPRGHGYGYTF
TRBV6-5	once	.	TRBJ1-6	TGTGCCAGCGAACCCTTAACAGGGCCCCTCCACTTT	CASEPLTGPLHF
TRBV30	.	TRBD1	TRBJ1-2	TGTGCCTGGAACCCGGGACAGGGGGCGCGGGGCTACACCTTC	CAWNPGQGARGYTF
TRBV6-4	.	TRBD1	TRBJ1-6	TGTGCCAGCAGTGTGGACGGACAGGGCATTTCACCCCTCCACTTT	CASSVDGQGISPLHF
TRBV9	.	.	TRBJ2-2	TGTGCCAGCAGCGTAGTTGTGGACACCGGGGAGCTGTTTTTT	CASSVVVDTGELFF
TRBV5-6	.	.	TRBJ1-6	TGTGCCAGCAGCTTAGCGGGGTACAATTCACCCCTCCACTTT	CASSLAGYNSPLHF
TRBV19	.	.	TRBJ1-5	TGTGCCAGTAGTAGGAAGACAGATAGCAATCAGCCCCAGCATTTT	CASSRKTDSNQPQHF
TRBV7-9	.	.	TRBJ1-4	TGTGCCAGCAGCTCCCGACGGACTCGAACCGAAAAACTGTTTTTT	CASSSRRTRTEKLFF
TRBV5-5	.	TRBD1	TRBJ1-1	TGTGCCAGCAGCGACAGGACAGGGGGCAACACTGAAGCTTTCTTT	CASSDRTGGNTEAFF
TRBV11-2	.	.	TRBJ1-1	TGTGCCAGCAGTGGGGATGTGGACACTGAAGCTTTCTTT	CASSGDVDTEAFF
TRBV9	.	.	TRBJ2-1	TGTGCCAGCAGCCCCTCTGGAAGGGGGAGCTCCTACAATGAGCAGTTCTTC	CASSPSGRGSSYNEQFF
TRBV19	.	.	TRBJ1-5	TGTGCCAGTAGTATAAGGCAGGGAAATGGCAATCAGCCCCAGCATTTT	CASSIRQGNGNQPQHF